The 24 T cell receptor beta chains reported below all come from one sample, sequenced in a study of CD8 T cells in ankylosing spondylitis. TCRdb fed the 5' RACE reads into MiXCR, producing one record per CDR3 protein. This table has some 250,000 distinct CDR3 sequences, around 9.1% appearing once. Sample: blood, either unsorted or a sorted T cell fraction (not recorded which). The receptor source for this set is a male donor with ankylosing spondylitis or in good health (not recorded which).

Many counts were recorded for this clonotype. The rearrangement links TRBV12-3 or TRBV12-4 to TRBJ1-4; 8 bases match TRBD1. This CDR3 contains 20 residues. With V trimmed by 3 bases and J by 2 bases, 17 bases remained unmatched. The DNA of the CDR3 is TGTGCCAGCAGTTTTTTCCCGGGGACAGGAAACTTGGGGACTAATGAAAAACTGTTTTTT. Protein: CASSFFPGTGNLGTNEKLFF.

The chain has TRBV30 and TRBJ1-6; no clear D. V was cut by 2 bases and J by 7 bases, with 9 bases left in between. Germline loops: CDR1 GTSNPN, CDR2 SVGIG (reference sequence). The CDR3 totals 13 residues. The CDR3 reads CAWSPGPNSPLHF. The CDR3 DNA reads TGTGCCTGGAGTCCAGGACCCAATTCACCCCTCCACTTT.

This clonotype was counted many times. J is TRBJ2-1 and V is TRBV5-1; TRBD1 might be the D (6 bases). Trimming removed 3 bases at V and 4 bases at J, with 17 bases between. CDR1 SGHRS and CDR2 YFSETQ come from the germline V gene. The CDR3 extends over 16 amino acids. The CDR3 sequence: CASSWGMTGHYNEQFF. CDR3 bases: TGCGCCAGCAGCTGGGGGATGACAGGACATTACAATGAGCAGTTCTTC.

This clonotype was counted ten times or more. This chain links TRBV9 with TRBJ2-2, with 8 bases aligning to TRBD1. The germline V gene has CDR1 SGDLS and CDR2 YYNGEE. CDR3 length equals 15 residues. The V and J ends lost 4 bases and 3 bases, in that order; junction bases with no gene match: 5. In DNA, the CDR3 is TGTGCCAGCAGCTCCCAGGGGGCATACACCGGGGAGCTGTTTTTT. Its translation: CASSSQGAYTGELFF.

This clonotype was found many times. The rearrangement uses TRBV7-9 and TRBJ1-1; D is uncertain. V lost 8 bases and J lost 6, with 13 bases in between. There are 12 residues in the CDR3. CDR1 is SEHNR and CDR2 is FQNEAQ in the germline V gene (reference sequence). The CDR3 DNA is TGTGCCAGCGGCGGGTTCACCGCTGAAGCTTTCTTT. This gives the protein CASGGFTAEAFF.

This clonotype was counted many times. This chain uses TRBV20-1 with TRBJ1-5; 10 nucleotides match TRBD1. The CDR3 contains 13 residues. V lost 5 bases, J lost 3 bases, and 1 base stayed unmatched. Germline-derived CDR1 and CDR2 are DFQATT and SNEGSKA (reference sequence). The CDR3 nucleotides are TGCAGTGCTGGGACAGGGGTCAATCAGCCCCAGCATTTT. Its protein product is CSAGTGVNQPQHF.

The table lists this clonotype with many counts. The rearrangement joins TRBV7-9 to TRBJ2-7, with D uncertain. V lost 4 bases to trimming and J lost 5 bases, with 15 bases between them. Germline CDR1 SEHNR, CDR2 FQNEAQ (reference sequence). The CDR3 runs to 14 residues. The CDR3 region has the DNA TGTGCCAGCAGCTACACACCGGGTAACCACGAGCAGTACTTC. Its translation: CASSYTPGNHEQYF. Supplemented by reference TRBV7-9 and TRBJ2-7, the full variable domain reads DTGVSQNPRHKITKRGQNVTFRCDPISEHNRLYWYRQTLGQGPEFLTYFQNEAQLEKSRLLSDRFSAERPKGSFSTLEIQRTEQGDSAMYLCASSYTPGNHEQYFGPGTRLTVT.

This clonotype has ten or more counts. This chain joins TRBV5-6 and TRBJ2-1; possible D gene TRBD1, 5 bases. Looked up from germline, CDR1 is SGHDT and CDR2 is YYEEEE. CDR3 length equals 14 residues. The V end was cut by 0 bases, the J end by 3 bases, with 7 bases between. Here the CDR3 DNA reads TGTGCCAGCAGCTTGGGACAGAGCTACAATGAGCAGTTCTTC. Translation: CASSLGQSYNEQFF.

This clonotype occurred many times. The V call is TRBV4-1, the J call TRBJ2-5; no firm D call. The germline CDR1 and CDR2 sequences are MGHRA and YSYEKL. This CDR3 has 13 residues. The V gene lost 4 bases and the J gene lost 1 base, with 7 bases spanning the gap. The CDR3 is CASSRRPQETQYF. The CDR3 DNA is TGCGCCAGCAGCCGCCGACCCCAAGAGACCCAGTACTTC.

This clonotype was counted at least ten times. The CDR3 sequence: CASRPGATYEQYF. Here the CDR3 DNA reads TGTGCCAGCAGACCAGGGGCCACCTACGAGCAGTACTTC. This sequence joins TRBV12-3 or TRBV12-4 and TRBJ2-7, with a weak D call TRBD1 (6 bases). V was shortened by 6 bases and J by 2 bases, with 11 bases between the two germline ends. The CDR3 spans 13 residues.

The sample holds many counts of this clonotype. V gene TRBV7-2 combines with J gene TRBJ1-1, with TRBD1 matching 10 bases. V lost 2 bases and J lost 11; bases outside the gene matches: 5. The CDR3 is made up of 13 amino acids. Looked up from germline, CDR1 is SGHTA and CDR2 is FQGNSA. This CDR3 reads CASSLLGQGSAFF. The DNA of the CDR3 is TGTGCCAGCAGCTTACTGGGACAGGGGTCCGCTTTCTTT.

This clonotype was observed many times. The V gene is TRBV12-3 or TRBV12-4, the J gene TRBJ1-5, with a tentative D call TRBD1 (6 bases). CDR3 size: 15 residues. Trimming took 3 bases from V and 4 from J, leaving 13 bases between them. The CDR3 DNA sequence: TGTGCCAGCAGTTTGGGGATAGGGGGTAATCAGCCCCAGCATTTT. It translates to CASSLGIGGNQPQHF.

This clonotype was recorded at least ten times. The rearrangement links TRBV20-1 to TRBJ2-5; possible D gene TRBD2, 6 bases. This CDR3 region has 16 residues. V gave up 5 bases and J gave up 2 bases, with 21 bases separating them. Per the germline V gene, CDR1 is DFQATT and CDR2 is SNEGSKA (reference sequence). CDR3 protein: CSAASLIADGQETQYF. The CDR3 region has the DNA TGCAGTGCTGCCTCCCTTATAGCGGACGGGCAAGAGACCCAGTACTTC.

The CDR3, as DNA: TGTGCCAGCAGCTTAGCAGGGGGCGGTGGCTACACCTTC. Residues: CASSLAGGGGYTF. The chain employs TRBV7-3 and TRBJ1-2, with TRBD1 identical over 8 bases. Per the germline V gene, CDR1 is SGHTA and CDR2 is FQGTGA. V gave up 2 bases and J gave up 7 bases; unmatched junction bases: 3. This CDR3 comprises 13 residues.

This clonotype was counted at least ten times. The rearrangement links TRBV12-3 or TRBV12-4 to TRBJ2-7, with D maybe TRBD1 (6 bases). Trimming took off 4 bases at V and 4 bases at J, with 14 bases between the two ends. This CDR3 is built from 14 residues. CDR3 sequence (DNA): TGTGCCAGCAGTTCGAGGGGGAGTAATTACGAGCAGTACTTC. This encodes CASSSRGSNYEQYF.

This clonotype has a count of ten or more. CDR3 protein: CSARAAPGGTEAFF. The CDR3 nucleotides read TGCAGTGCTAGAGCCGCCCCGGGGGGCACTGAAGCTTTCTTT. The chain links TRBV20-1 to TRBJ1-1, with TRBD1 as a possible D gene (5 bases). The germline CDR1 and CDR2 sequences are DFQATT and SNEGSKA (reference sequence). This CDR3 spans 14 amino acids. Between the trimmed V and J ends, which lost 1 base and 4 bases, there was a span of 13 bases.

This clonotype was detected only a few times. The chain uses TRBV20-1 and TRBJ2-5, with D maybe TRBD1 (6 bases). This CDR3 contains 14 residues. Deletions cut 1 base from V and 3 bases from J, with 12 bases between. Germline CDR1 is DFQATT and CDR2 is SNEGSKA (reference sequence). The CDR3 DNA reads as TGCAGTGCTAGAGTCACAGGGTTAAAAGAGACCCAGTACTTC. It codes for CSARVTGLKETQYF.

This clonotype was found many times. V gene TRBV4-2 combines with J gene TRBJ1-2; D gene uncertain. Trimming left V 2 bases short and J 5 bases short, with 15 bases between. The germline CDR1 and CDR2 sequences are LGHNA and YNFKEQ. The CDR3 contains 15 residues. The CDR3 region is CASSQQTTGMYGYTF. In DNA form, the CDR3 reads TGTGCCAGCAGCCAACAGACCACGGGGATGTATGGCTACACCTTC.

This clonotype was counted at least ten times. This sequence may be a read error, since a much larger clone differs from it by one base. J is TRBJ1-5 and V is TRBV7-8, with unresolved D. The V end was cut by 4 bases, the J end by 5 bases, with 9 bases between. This CDR3 spans 13 amino acids. Germline V CDR1 and CDR2: SGHVS, FQNEAQ. The CDR3 nucleotides are TGTGCCAGCAGCTCCGATCTGGATCAGCCCCAGCATTTT. Translation gives CASSSDLDQPQHF. The full variable domain, with the rest looked up from reference TRBV7-8 and TRBJ1-5, is GAGVSQSPRYKVAKRGQDVALRCDPISGHVSLFWYQQALGQGPEFLTYFQNEAQLDKSGLPSDRFFAERPEGSVSTLKIQRTQQEDSAVYLCASSSDLDQPQHFGDGTRLSIL.

This clonotype was counted ten times or more. The chain uses TRBV2 and TRBJ2-2, with 12 bases matching TRBD2. J gave up 7 bases and V 7 bases, and 10 bases lay outside the gene matches. Germline-derived CDR1 and CDR2 are SNHLY and FYNNEI. CDR3 length: 16 residues. The CDR3 DNA sequence: TGTGCCAGCACCCCGACTAGCGGGGGCGGGGACGGGGAGCTGTTTTTT. Translation gives CASTPTSGGGDGELFF.

Ten or more counts support this clonotype. The CDR3 sequence: CRAGGPSDTQYF. The CDR3 nucleotides read TGCAGAGCGGGAGGGCCCTCAGATACGCAGTATTTT. J is TRBJ2-3 and V is TRBV20-1; 10 bases agree with TRBD2. Germline-derived CDR1 and CDR2 are DFQATT and SNEGSKA (reference sequence). The CDR3 extends over 12 amino acids.

This clonotype was seen at least ten times. The chain has TRBV18 and TRBJ1-5; 10 nucleotides line up with TRBD1. The CDR3 sequence is 15 residues long. From germline, CDR1 is KGHSH and CDR2 LQKENI. The J segment lost 7 bases and the V segment lost 1 base, leaving 4 bases of the junction unmatched. The CDR3 DNA follows: TGTGCCAGCTCACCACAGACAGGGGGCGGACAGCCCCAGCATTTT. Translating it yields CASSPQTGGGQPQHF.

A remark on this clonotype: A single base separates this from a much larger clone, so it may be a read error. The V gene is TRBV6-1, the J gene TRBJ2-7, with D unresolved. Germline V lookup: CDR1 MNHNS, CDR2 SASEGT. CDR3 length: 14 residues. CDR3 nucleotide sequence: TGTGTCAGCAGCCCCTCCAGGACCTCCTACGAGCAGTACTTC. This sequence encodes CVSSPSRTSYEQYF.

This chain uses TRBV20-1 with TRBJ2-1; 10 nucleotides agree with TRBD2. The length of the CDR3 is 16 residues. The germline gives CDR1 DFQATT, CDR2 SNEGSKA (reference sequence). CDR3 bases: TGCTGCGCTAGAGATCTAGCGGGAGCTTCCTACAATGAGCAGTTCTTC. It translates to CCARDLAGASYNEQFF.